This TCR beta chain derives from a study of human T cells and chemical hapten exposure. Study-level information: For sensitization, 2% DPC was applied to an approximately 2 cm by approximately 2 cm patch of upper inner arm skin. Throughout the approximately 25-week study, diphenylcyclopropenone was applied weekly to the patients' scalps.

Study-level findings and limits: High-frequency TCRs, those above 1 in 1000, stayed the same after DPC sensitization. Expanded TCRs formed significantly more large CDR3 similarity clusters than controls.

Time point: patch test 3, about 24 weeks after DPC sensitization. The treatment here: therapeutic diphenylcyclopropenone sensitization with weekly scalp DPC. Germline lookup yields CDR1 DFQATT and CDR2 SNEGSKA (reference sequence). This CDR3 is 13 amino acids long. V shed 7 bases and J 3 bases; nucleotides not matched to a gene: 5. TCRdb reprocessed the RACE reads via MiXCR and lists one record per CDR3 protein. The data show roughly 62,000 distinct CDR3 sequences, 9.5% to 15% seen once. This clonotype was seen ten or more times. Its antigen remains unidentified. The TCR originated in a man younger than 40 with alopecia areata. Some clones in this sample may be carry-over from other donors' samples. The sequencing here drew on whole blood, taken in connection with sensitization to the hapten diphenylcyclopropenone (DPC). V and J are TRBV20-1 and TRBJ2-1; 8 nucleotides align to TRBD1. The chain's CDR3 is CSVTGTGYNEQFF. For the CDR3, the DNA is TGCAGTGTGACCGGGACAGGCTACAATGAGCAGTTCTTC.